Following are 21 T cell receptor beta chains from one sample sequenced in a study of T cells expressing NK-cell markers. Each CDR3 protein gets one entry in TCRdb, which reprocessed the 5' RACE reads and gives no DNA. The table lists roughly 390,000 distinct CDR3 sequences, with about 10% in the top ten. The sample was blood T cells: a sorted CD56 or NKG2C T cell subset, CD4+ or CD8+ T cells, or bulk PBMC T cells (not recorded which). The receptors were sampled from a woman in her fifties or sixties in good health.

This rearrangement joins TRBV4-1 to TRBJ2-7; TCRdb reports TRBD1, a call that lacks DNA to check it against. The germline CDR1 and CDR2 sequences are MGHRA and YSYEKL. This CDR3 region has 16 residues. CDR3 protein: CASSQGGQGSGYEQYF.

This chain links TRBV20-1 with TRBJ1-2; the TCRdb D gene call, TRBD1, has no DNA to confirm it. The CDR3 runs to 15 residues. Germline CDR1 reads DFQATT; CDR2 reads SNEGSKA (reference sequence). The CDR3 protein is CSAPTRQTTTDGYTF.

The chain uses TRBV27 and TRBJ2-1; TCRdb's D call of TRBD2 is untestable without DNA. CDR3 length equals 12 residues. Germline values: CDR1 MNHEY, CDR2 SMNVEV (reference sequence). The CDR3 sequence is CASSPGTREQFF.

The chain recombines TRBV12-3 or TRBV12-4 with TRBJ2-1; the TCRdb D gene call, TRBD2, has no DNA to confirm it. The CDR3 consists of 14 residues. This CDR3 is CASSLGRGGDEQFF.

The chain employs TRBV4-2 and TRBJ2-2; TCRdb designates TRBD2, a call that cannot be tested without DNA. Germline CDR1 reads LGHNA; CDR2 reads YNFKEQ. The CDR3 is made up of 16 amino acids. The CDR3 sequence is CASSQDILENTGELFF.

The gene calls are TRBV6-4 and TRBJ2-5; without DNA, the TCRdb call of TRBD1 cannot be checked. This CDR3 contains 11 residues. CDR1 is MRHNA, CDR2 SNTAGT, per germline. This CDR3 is CATRGQETQYF.

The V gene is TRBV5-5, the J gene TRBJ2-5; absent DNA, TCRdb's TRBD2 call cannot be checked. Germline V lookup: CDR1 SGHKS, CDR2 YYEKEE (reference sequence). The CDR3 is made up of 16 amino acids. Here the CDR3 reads CASSWQELAGGRPQYF.

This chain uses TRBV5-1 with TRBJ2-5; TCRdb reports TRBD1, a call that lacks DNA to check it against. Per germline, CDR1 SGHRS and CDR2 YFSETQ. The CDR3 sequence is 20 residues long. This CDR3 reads CASSLPRKAQGAAAQETQYF. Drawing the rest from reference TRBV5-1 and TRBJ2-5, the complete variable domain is KAGVTQTPRYLIKTRGQQVTLSCSPISGHRSVSWYQQTPGQGLQFLFEYFSETQRNKGNFPGRFSGRQFSNSRSEMNVSTLELGDSALYLCASSLPRKAQGAAAQETQYFGPGTRLLVL.

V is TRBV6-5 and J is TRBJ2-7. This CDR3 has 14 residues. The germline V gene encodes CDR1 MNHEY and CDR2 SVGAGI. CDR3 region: CASSLMGGPYEQYF.

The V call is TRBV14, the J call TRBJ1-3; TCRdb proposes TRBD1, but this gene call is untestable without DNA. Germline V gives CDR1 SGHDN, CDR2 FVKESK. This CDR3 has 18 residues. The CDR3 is CASSQVFGRGSSGNTIYF. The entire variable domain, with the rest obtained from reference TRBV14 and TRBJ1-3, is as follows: EAGVTQFPSHSVIEKGQTVTLRCDPISGHDNLYWYRRVMGKEIKFLLHFVKESKQDESGMPNNRFLAERTGGTYSTLKVQPAELEDSGVYFCASSQVFGRGSSGNTIYFGEGSWLTVV.

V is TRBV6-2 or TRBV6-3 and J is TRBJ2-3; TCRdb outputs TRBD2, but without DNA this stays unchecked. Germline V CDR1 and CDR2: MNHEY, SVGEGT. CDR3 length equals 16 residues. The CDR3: CASKPPGAGVRDTQYF.

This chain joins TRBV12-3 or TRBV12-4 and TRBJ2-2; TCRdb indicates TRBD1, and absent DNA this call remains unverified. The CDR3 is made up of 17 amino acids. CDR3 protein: CASSRQVSTELSGELFF.

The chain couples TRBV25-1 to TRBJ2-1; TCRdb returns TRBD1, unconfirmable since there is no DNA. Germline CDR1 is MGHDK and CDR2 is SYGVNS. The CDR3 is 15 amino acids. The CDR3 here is CASSEGTGHYNEQFF.

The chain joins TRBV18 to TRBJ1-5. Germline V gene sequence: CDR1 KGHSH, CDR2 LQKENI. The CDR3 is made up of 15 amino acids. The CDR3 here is CASSPPWGGNQPQHF.

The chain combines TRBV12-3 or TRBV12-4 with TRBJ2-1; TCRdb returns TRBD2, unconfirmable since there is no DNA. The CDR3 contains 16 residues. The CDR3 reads CASSPAAHPGYNEQFF.

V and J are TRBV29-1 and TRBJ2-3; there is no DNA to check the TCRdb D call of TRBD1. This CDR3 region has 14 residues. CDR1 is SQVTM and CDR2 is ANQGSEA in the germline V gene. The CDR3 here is CSVVPGLPTDTQYF.

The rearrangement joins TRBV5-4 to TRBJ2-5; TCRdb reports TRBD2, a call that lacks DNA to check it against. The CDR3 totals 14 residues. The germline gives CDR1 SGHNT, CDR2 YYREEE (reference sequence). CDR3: CASSLGEGRETQYF.

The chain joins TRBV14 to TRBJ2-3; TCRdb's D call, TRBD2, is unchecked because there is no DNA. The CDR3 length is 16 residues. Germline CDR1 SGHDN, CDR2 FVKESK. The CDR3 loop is CASSPSRGPSWDTQYF.

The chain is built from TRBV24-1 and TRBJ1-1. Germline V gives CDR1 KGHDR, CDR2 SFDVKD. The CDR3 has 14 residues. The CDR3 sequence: CATSGEGPNTEAFF.

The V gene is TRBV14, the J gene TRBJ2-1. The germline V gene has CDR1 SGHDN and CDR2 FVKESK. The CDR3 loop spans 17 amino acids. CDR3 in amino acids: CASSPGAWSGSYNEQFF.

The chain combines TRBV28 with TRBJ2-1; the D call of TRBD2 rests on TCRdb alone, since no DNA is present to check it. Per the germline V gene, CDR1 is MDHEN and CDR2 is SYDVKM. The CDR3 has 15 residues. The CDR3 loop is CASRSGLAGINEQFF. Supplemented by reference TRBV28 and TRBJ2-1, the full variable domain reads DVKVTQSSRYLVKRTGEKVFLECVQDMDHENMFWYRQDPGLGLRLIYFSYDVKMKEKGDIPEGYSVSREKKERFSLILESASTNQTSMYLCASRSGLAGINEQFFGPGTRLTVL.